Below, 8 T cell receptor beta chains from the same sample are listed, as sequenced in a study of blood T cell repertoires in COVID-19. Produced via immunoSEQ multiplex PCR; TCRdb's table is partial and in-frame only. Of approximately 270,000 clones in the sample, 90% to 95% were seen once. Sequencing input: PBMCs or T cells enriched from blood (not recorded which). The receptor set was obtained from a human donor in a cohort exposed to, infected with or recovered from COVID-19 (not recorded which). The donor label of this sample is uncertain.

The rearrangement links TRBV9 to TRBJ2-4; D perhaps matches TRBD1 (5 bases). CDR3 length: 16 residues. Germline V gene data show CDR1 as SGDLS and CDR2 as YYNGEE. V lost 0 bases and J 3 bases, leaving 13 bases between the germline ends. CDR3 amino acids: CASSVEAGWVKNIQYF. The CDR3 region has the DNA TGTGCCAGCAGCGTAGAAGCAGGGTGGGTCAAAAACATTCAGTACTTC. Full variable domain (missing parts from reference TRBV9 and TRBJ2-4): DSGVTQTPKHLITATGQRVTLRCSPRSGDLSVYWYQQSLDQGLQFLIQYYNGEERAKGNILERFSAQQFPDLHSELNLSSLELGDSALYFCASSVEAGWVKNIQYFGAGTRLSVL.

The genes are TRBV9 and TRBJ2-7, with 8 bases matching TRBD1. Germline CDR1 reads SGDLS; CDR2 reads YYNGEE. The CDR3 consists of 15 residues. The trim removed 0 bases at V and 0 bases at J, leaving 2 bases unmatched. The CDR3 bases are TGTGCCAGCAGCGTAGGACAGGGGCCCTCCTACGAGCAGTACTTC. Protein: CASSVGQGPSYEQYF.

The CDR3 nucleotides are TGCGCCAGCAGCCCCGTTGGCGGACAGTATCAGCCCCAGCATTTT. Its translation is CASSPVGGQYQPQHF. The chain employs TRBV4-1 and TRBJ1-5, with D tentatively TRBD1 (6 bases). The V gene lost 4 bases and the J gene lost 5 bases, with 15 bases spanning the gap. This CDR3 contains 15 residues. Germline assignment: CDR1 MGHRA and CDR2 YSYEKL.

This chain uses TRBV7-3 with TRBJ1-1; TRBD1 agrees at 7 bases. The CDR3 runs to 15 residues. V shed 1 base, J shed 5 bases, and the junction held 7 bases outside the gene matches. The germline V gene encodes CDR1 SGHTA and CDR2 FQGTGA. CDR3 sequence reads: CASSLRTGVGTEAFF. DNA of the CDR3: TGTGCCAGCAGCTTAAGAACAGGGGTCGGAACTGAAGCTTTCTTT.

Of note for this clone: The identical CDR3 is also encoded by other nucleotide sequences in the sample. The chain couples TRBV10-3 to TRBJ1-1; 9 bases agree with TRBD1. Germline-derived CDR1 and CDR2 are ENHRY and SYGVKD. The CDR3 consists of 13 residues. V lost 4 bases and J lost 3; bases outside the gene matches: 0. CDR3 sequence (DNA): TGTGCCATCAGTGGGACAGGGGACACTGAAGCTTTCTTT. This gives the protein CAISGTGDTEAFF.

The rearrangement links TRBV6-2 or TRBV6-3 to TRBJ1-2; TRBD1 aligns across 9 bases. CDR1 and CDR2 (germline): MNHEY, SVGEGT. V shed 5 bases and J 5 bases; nucleotides not matched to a gene: 6. There are 14 residues in the CDR3. Here the CDR3 reads CASSPRDRVYGYTF. Here the CDR3 DNA reads TGTGCCAGCAGTCCACGGGACAGGGTATATGGCTACACCTTC.

The J gene is TRBJ2-5, the V gene TRBV7-3, with D possibly TRBD1 on 6 matching bases. The CDR3 extends over 13 amino acids. Trimming pared 2 bases from V and 5 bases from J, leaving 9 bases between. Germline-derived CDR1 and CDR2 are SGHTA and FQGTGA. CDR3 sequence: CASSLGGGETQYF. CDR3 bases: TGTGCCAGCAGCTTAGGGGGCGGGGAGACCCAGTACTTC. Full variable domain (outside the CDR3, taken from reference TRBV7-3 and TRBJ2-5): GAGVSQTPSNKVTEKGKYVELRCDPISGHTALYWYRQSLGQGPEFLIYFQGTGAADDSGLPNDRFFAVRPEGSVSTLKIQRTERGDSAVYLCASSLGGGETQYFGPGTRLLVL.

This chain connects TRBV3-1 (or the pseudogene TRBV3-2) to TRBJ2-3; TRBD2 matches 13 bases. The V and J ends lost 0 bases and 6 bases, in that order; junction bases with no gene match: 6. The CDR3 has 17 residues. Germline CDR1 is LGHDT and CDR2 is YNNKEL (reference sequence). CDR3 DNA: TGTGCCAGCAGCCAAGATGGGACTAGCGGGACCAGGGATACGCAGTATTTT. It is translated as CASSQDGTSGTRDTQYF.